This T cell receptor beta chain was sequenced for a study of cytomegalovirus exposure and HLA in healthy donors. Study-level results: Most TCR sequences were rare, but some public TCRs occurred in many donors. Later analysis identified a missense DCLRE1C variant that was linked to TCR beta V- and J-gene trimming. The authors enumerated around 150 TCR beta chains as linked to cytomegalovirus.

The CDR3 runs to 13 residues. From germline, CDR1 is MNHEY and CDR2 SMNVEV (reference sequence). V was shortened by 0 bases and J by 10 bases, with 10 bases between the two germline ends. This PCR relied on a set of 60 Vbeta primers and 13 Jbeta primers. The assay was immunoSEQ multiplex PCR, and TCRdb's table has in-frame clones only and misses some. The table shows some 150,000 clones, with roughly a tenth occurring only once. This clone turned up a few times. Antigen: not known. The sequence was obtained from a male donor in good health and CMV-seronegative. Material for sequencing was PBMCs. The chain has TRBV27 and TRBJ2-1, with D maybe TRBD2 (6 bases). CDR3 amino acids: CASSLSAGWEQFF. CDR3 in DNA: TGTGCCAGCAGTTTATCGGCGGGATGGGAGCAGTTCTTC.